This T cell receptor beta chain was recovered during a study of cytomegalovirus exposure and HLA in healthy donors. Study findings and constraints: A missense variant in DCLRE1C was later tied to TCR beta V- and J-gene trimming.

PCR employed 60 Vbeta and 13 Jbeta primers. Profiling relied on immunoSEQ multiplex PCR, and the TCRdb table lists in-frame clones only, not all of them. The table shows around 120,000 clones, with roughly 80% occurring only once. On this clone: Its matching antigen is unknown.

The clonotype was recovered from a man aged 25 to 40 in good health and CMV-seronegative. The source material was PBMCs.

CDR3 residues: CASSRTSGYEQYF. The CDR3 nucleotides are TGCGCCAGCAGCAGGACTAGCGGTTACGAGCAGTACTTC. V gene TRBV5-1 combines with J gene TRBJ2-7; 10 bases are shared with TRBD2. This CDR3 contains 13 residues. V gave up 4 bases and J gave up 4 bases; unmatched junction bases: 2. CDR1 SGHRS and CDR2 YFSETQ come from the germline V gene.